This passage covers 15 T cell receptor beta chains from one sample sequenced in a study of cytomegalovirus exposure and HLA in healthy donors. Primers for the PCR totalled 60 Vbeta and 13 Jbeta. Clones were read by immunoSEQ multiplex PCR, and TCRdb kept only the in-frame ones, dropping some. The sample has some 120,000 clones, 8.5% to 10% seen once; the top ten hold around 3%. The material sequenced was PBMCs. These receptors were collected from a man under 40 in good health and CMV-seronegative.

This clone turned up a few times. The chain is built from TRBV19 and TRBJ2-6; 9 nucleotides align to TRBD1. The ends lost 4 bases at V and 0 bases at J; junction bases unmatched: 7. The CDR3 has 18 amino acids. The V gene's germline CDR1 is LNHDA and CDR2 SQIVND (reference sequence). This chain's CDR3 is CASSTRTGAFSGANVLTF. The CDR3 coding sequence is TGTGCCAGTAGTACTCGGACAGGGGCGTTCTCTGGGGCCAACGTCCTGACTTTC.

This clone was seen more than once but under ten times. The genes are TRBV30 and TRBJ2-7; TRBD2 agrees at 9 bases. With 3 bases clipped from V and 0 bases from J, the junction kept 3 bases outside the gene matches. The CDR3 is made up of 14 amino acids. From germline, CDR1 is GTSNPN and CDR2 SVGIG (reference sequence). The DNA for the CDR3 is TGTGCCTGGAGCGCGGGGGGGAGCTCCTACGAGCAGTACTTC. It translates to CAWSAGGSSYEQYF.

This clone has only a few counts. The chain links TRBV9 to TRBJ1-6; TRBD1 matches at 7 bases. V lost 0 bases, J lost 8 bases, and 5 bases stayed unmatched. The CDR3 spans 15 residues. The V gene's germline CDR1 is SGDLS and CDR2 YYNGEE. The CDR3 DNA sequence: TGTGCCAGCAGCGTAGAAACAGGGGATGATTCACCCCTCCACTTT. Its protein is CASSVETGDDSPLHF. The variable domain in full, with the rest retrieved from reference TRBV9 and TRBJ1-6, is DSGVTQTPKHLITATGQRVTLRCSPRSGDLSVYWYQQSLDQGLQFLIQYYNGEERAKGNILERFSAQQFPDLHSELNLSSLELGDSALYFCASSVETGDDSPLHFGNGTRLTVT.

This clone has a handful of counts. The rearrangement uses TRBV11-3 and TRBJ2-4, with TRBD1 identical over 9 bases. CDR1 and CDR2 from the germline V gene are SGHNT and YENEEA. V trimming: 6 bases; J trimming: 7 bases; junction bases outside the gene matches: 13. The CDR3 is 16 residues long. Here the CDR3 reads CASSYRTTGGTNIQYF. The CDR3 coding sequence is TGTGCCAGCAGTTACCGAACGACAGGGGGAACGAACATTCAGTACTTC.

There are a few counts of this clone. The chain combines TRBV27 with TRBJ2-3; 15 positions agree with TRBD2. The V segment lost 1 base and the J segment 5 bases; nucleotides outside the gene matches: 16. This CDR3 region has 21 residues. Germline CDR1 and CDR2: MNHEY and SMNVEV (reference sequence). The CDR3 protein is CASSLYFGTSGGSRRRDTQYF. CDR3 sequence (DNA): TGTGCCAGCAGTTTATATTTTGGGACTAGCGGGGGGTCACGGAGGAGAGATACGCAGTATTTT.

V usage is TRBV5-1 and J usage is TRBJ2-1; TRBD2 agrees at 10 bases. This CDR3 contains 16 residues. Germline V gene sequence: CDR1 SGHRS, CDR2 YFSETQ. The ends lost 8 bases at V and 6 bases at J; junction bases unmatched: 14. The CDR3 is CARRGPVAGGGNEQFF. The CDR3 bases are TGCGCCAGAAGGGGCCCCGTAGCGGGGGGAGGCAATGAGCAGTTCTTC.

This clone was observed a handful of times. This chain joins TRBV5-4 and TRBJ2-6; TRBD2 matches 7 bases. CDR3 length: 17 amino acids. CDR1 is SGHNT, CDR2 YYREEE, per germline (reference sequence). The V gene end was trimmed by 3 bases and the J gene end by 3 bases; junction bases not matched to a gene: 9. CDR3 protein: CASSWGGESRGANVLTF. The DNA for the CDR3 is TGTGCCAGCAGCTGGGGAGGGGAGAGCCGTGGGGCCAACGTCCTGACTTTC. Full variable domain (remainder filled in from reference TRBV5-4 and TRBJ2-6): ETGVTQSPTHLIKTRGQQVTLRCSSQSGHNTVSWYQQALGQGPQFIFQYYREEENGRGNFPPRFSGLQFPNYSSELNVNALELDDSALYLCASSWGGESRGANVLTFGAGSRLTVL.

This clone has a handful of counts. J is TRBJ2-2 and V is TRBV5-1, with D maybe TRBD1 (7 bases). Trimming took off 1 base at V and 4 bases at J, with 14 bases between the two ends. This CDR3 is built from 16 residues. Germline-derived CDR1 and CDR2 are SGHRS and YFSETQ. The CDR3 is CASSLQSGGTTGELFF. The CDR3 bases are TGCGCCAGCAGCTTGCAGTCAGGGGGGACCACCGGGGAGCTGTTTTTT.

V usage is TRBV9 and J usage is TRBJ2-7, with D possibly being TRBD1 (5 bases). With 3 bases removed from V and 6 bases from J, the gap between germline ends came to 13 bases. The CDR3 is made up of 13 amino acids. CDR1 is SGDLS, CDR2 YYNGEE, per germline. The CDR3 DNA is TGTGCCAGCAGCGCCAGGGAACTCGGCGAGCAGTACTTC. The encoded protein is CASSARELGEQYF.

In its sample, this clone was seen a few times. The chain joins TRBV14 to TRBJ1-2, with D perhaps TRBD1 (6 bases). CDR3 size: 16 residues. The germline V and J ends were trimmed by 0 bases and 4 bases, with 15 bases remaining between them. Germline CDR1 and CDR2: SGHDN and FVKESK. CDR3 sequence: CASSQEMVGTRYGYTF. DNA for the CDR3: TGTGCCAGCAGCCAAGAAATGGTGGGGACACGCTATGGCTACACCTTC.

The V and J genes are TRBV2 and TRBJ1-1, with 8 bases that match TRBD1. This CDR3 contains 13 residues. V was clipped by 5 bases and J by 4 bases; unmatched bases: 3. Germline V CDR1 and CDR2: SNHLY, FYNNEI. In nucleotides, the CDR3 is TGTGCCAGCAGTTCAGGGGGCCGCACTGAAGCTTTCTTT. Protein product: CASSSGGRTEAFF.

This clone was counted a few times. The rearrangement joins TRBV30 to TRBJ2-1; TRBD1 might be the D (6 bases). Trimming took 2 bases from V and 0 from J, leaving 11 bases between them. This CDR3 is 15 amino acids long. CDR1 is GTSNPN, CDR2 SVGIG, per germline (reference sequence). CDR3 protein: CAWSRGRSSYNEQFF. The CDR3 DNA reads as TGTGCCTGGAGTAGGGGGAGAAGCTCCTACAATGAGCAGTTCTTC. The variable domain in full, completed from reference TRBV30 and TRBJ2-1, reads SQTIHQWPATLVQPVGSPLSLECTVEGTSNPNLYWYRQAAGRGLQLLFYSVGIGQISSEVPQNLSASRPQDRQFILSSKKLLLSDSGFYLCAWSRGRSSYNEQFFGPGTRLTVL.

The chain is built from TRBV6-1 and TRBJ2-3; perhaps TRBD1 as D (6 bases). CDR1 is MNHNS and CDR2 is SASEGT in the germline V gene. V was clipped by 4 bases and J by 1 base, with 15 bases between them. This CDR3 contains 16 residues. The CDR3 loop reads CASSARQGRGTDTQYF. DNA for the CDR3: TGTGCCAGCAGTGCCCGCCAGGGGCGGGGCACAGATACGCAGTATTTT.

About this clone: One end of the junction is discordant with germline, which a read error may explain. The gene calls are TRBV29-1 and TRBJ1-1; a weak D match, TRBD1 (5 bases). This CDR3 contains 12 residues. The germline V gene encodes CDR1 SQVTM and CDR2 ANQGSEA. The CDR3: CRVGGDNTEAFF. In DNA form, the CDR3 reads TGCAGAGTTGGGGGGGACAACACTGAAGCTTTCTTT.

In this sample, this clone turned up a few times. This chain uses TRBV6-1 with TRBJ1-1; a weak D match, TRBD1 (5 bases). From germline, CDR1 is MNHNS and CDR2 SASEGT. Trimming pared 5 bases from V and 1 base from J, leaving 14 bases between. The CDR3 totals 15 residues. The CDR3 DNA follows: TGTGCCAGCAGTAAGACAGAGCTAAGGAACACTGAAGCTTTCTTT. Translated, it gives CASSKTELRNTEAFF.